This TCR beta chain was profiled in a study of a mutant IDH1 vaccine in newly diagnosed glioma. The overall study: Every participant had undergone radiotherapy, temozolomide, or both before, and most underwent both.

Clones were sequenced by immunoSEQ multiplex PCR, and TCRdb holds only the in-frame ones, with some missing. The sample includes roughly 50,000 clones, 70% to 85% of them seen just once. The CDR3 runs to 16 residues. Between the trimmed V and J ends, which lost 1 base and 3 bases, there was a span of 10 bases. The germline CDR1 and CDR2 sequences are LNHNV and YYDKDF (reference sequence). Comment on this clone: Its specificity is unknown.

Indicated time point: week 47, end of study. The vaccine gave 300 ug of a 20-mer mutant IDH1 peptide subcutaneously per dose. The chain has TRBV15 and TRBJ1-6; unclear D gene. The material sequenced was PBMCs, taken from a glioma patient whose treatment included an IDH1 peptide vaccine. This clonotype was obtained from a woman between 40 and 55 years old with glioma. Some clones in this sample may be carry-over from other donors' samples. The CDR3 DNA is TGTGCCACCAGCAGAGTTCGCCCATACTATAATTCACCCCTCCACTTT. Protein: CATSRVRPYYNSPLHF. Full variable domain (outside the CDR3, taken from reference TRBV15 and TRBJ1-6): DAMVIQNPRYQVTQFGKPVTLSCSQTLNHNVMYWYQQKSSQAPKLLFHYYDKDFNNEADTPDNFQSRRPNTSFCFLDIRSPGLGDTAMYLCATSRVRPYYNSPLHFGNGTRLTVT.